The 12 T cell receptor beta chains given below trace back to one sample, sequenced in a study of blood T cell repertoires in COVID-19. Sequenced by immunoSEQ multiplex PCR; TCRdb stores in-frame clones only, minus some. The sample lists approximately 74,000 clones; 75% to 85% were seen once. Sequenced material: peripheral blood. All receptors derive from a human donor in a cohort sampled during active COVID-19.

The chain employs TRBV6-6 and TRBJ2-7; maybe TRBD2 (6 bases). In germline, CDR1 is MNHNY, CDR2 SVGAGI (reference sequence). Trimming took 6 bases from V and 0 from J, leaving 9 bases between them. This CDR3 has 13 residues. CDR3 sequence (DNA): TGTGCCAGCAGGCGGGACGCCTCCTACGAGCAGTACTTC. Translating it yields CASRRDASYEQYF.

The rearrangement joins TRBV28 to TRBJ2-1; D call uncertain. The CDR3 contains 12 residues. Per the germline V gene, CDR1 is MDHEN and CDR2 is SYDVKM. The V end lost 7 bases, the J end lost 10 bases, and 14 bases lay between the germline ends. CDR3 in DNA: TGTGCCAGCAACTTCCCGCGCGAGGAGCAGTTCTTC. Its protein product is CASNFPREEQFF.

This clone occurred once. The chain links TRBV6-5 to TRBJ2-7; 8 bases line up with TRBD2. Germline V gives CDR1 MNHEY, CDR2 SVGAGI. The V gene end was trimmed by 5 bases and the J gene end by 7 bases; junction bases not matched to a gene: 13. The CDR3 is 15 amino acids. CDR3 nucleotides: TGTGCCAGCAGTAGACCCGGGACTAGGGGATCAGAGCAGTACTTC. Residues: CASSRPGTRGSEQYF.

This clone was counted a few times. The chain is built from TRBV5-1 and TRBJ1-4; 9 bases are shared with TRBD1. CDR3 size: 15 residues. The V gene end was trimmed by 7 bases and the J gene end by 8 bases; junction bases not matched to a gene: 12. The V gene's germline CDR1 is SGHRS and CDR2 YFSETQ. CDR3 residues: CASGITGGAGEKLFF. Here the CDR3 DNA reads TGCGCCAGCGGGATTACAGGGGGCGCAGGAGAAAAACTGTTTTTT. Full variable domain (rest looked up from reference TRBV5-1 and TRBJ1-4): KAGVTQTPRYLIKTRGQQVTLSCSPISGHRSVSWYQQTPGQGLQFLFEYFSETQRNKGNFPGRFSGRQFSNSRSEMNVSTLELGDSALYLCASGITGGAGEKLFFGSGTQLSVL.

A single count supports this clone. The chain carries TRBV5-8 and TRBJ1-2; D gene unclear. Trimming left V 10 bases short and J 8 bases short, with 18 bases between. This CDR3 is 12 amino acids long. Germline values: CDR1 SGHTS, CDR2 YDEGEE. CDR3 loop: CAPSAGVCGYTF. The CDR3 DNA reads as TGTGCCCCCTCCGCGGGCGTGTGCGGCTACACCTTC.

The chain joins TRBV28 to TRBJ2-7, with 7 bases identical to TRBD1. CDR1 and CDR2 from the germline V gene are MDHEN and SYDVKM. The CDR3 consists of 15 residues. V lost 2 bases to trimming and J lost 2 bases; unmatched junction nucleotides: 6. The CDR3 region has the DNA TGTGCCAGCAGTTTACTTCAGACAGGGCCCTACGAGCAGTACTTC. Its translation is CASSLLQTGPYEQYF. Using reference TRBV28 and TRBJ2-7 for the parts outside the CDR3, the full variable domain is DVKVTQSSRYLVKRTGEKVFLECVQDMDHENMFWYRQDPGLGLRLIYFSYDVKMKEKGDIPEGYSVSREKKERFSLILESASTNQTSMYLCASSLLQTGPYEQYFGPGTRLTVT.

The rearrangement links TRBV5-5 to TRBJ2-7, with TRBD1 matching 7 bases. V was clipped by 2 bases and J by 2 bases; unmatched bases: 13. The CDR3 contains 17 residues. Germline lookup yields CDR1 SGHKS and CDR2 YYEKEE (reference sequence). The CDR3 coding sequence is TGTGCCAGCAGCTTACACTTCAGGGGGACCTTACCCTACGAGCAGTACTTC. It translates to CASSLHFRGTLPYEQYF.

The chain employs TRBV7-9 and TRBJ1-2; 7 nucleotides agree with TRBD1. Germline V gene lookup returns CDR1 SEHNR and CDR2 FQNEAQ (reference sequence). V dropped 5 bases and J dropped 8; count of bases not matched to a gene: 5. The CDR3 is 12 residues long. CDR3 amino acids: CASSPTGWGYTF. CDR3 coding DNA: TGTGCCAGCAGCCCGACAGGGTGGGGCTACACCTTC.

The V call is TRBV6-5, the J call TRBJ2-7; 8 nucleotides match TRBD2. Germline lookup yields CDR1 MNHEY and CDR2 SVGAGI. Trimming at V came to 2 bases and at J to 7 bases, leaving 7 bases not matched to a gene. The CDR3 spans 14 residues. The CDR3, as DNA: TGTGCCAGCAGTTACCAGCGGGGGCCCAGGGAGCAGTACTTC. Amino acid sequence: CASSYQRGPREQYF.

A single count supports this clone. DNA for the CDR3: TGTGCCAGCAGTGAAGGGTCGGGGGGCCCCACAGATACGCAGTATTTT. Protein: CASSEGSGGPTDTQYF. This chain links TRBV2 with TRBJ2-3; possibly TRBD2 for D (7 bases). CDR3 size: 16 residues. Per the germline V gene, CDR1 is SNHLY and CDR2 is FYNNEI. V lost 1 base to trimming and J lost 2 bases, with 13 bases between them.

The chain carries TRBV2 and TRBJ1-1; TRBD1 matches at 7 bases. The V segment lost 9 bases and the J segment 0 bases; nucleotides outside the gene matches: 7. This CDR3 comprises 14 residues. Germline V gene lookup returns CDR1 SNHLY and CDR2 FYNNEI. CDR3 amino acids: CASHKGQLNTEAFF. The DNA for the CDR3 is TGTGCCAGTCATAAGGGACAGCTGAACACTGAAGCTTTCTTT.

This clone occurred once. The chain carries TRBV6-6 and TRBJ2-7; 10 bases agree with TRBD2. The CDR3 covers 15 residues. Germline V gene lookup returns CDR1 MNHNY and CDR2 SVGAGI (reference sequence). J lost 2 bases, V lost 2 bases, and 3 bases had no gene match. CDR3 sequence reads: CASSYEAGGPYEQYF. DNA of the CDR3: TGTGCCAGCAGTTACGAAGCGGGAGGGCCCTACGAGCAGTACTTC.